What follows are 2 T cell receptor beta chains derived from one specimen sequenced in a study of blood T cell repertoires in COVID-19. TCRdb's copy holds only in-frame clones and misses some; the assay was immunoSEQ multiplex PCR. The data hold over 60,000 clones, with roughly 87% observed a single time. The source material was peripheral blood. The receptors stem from a man at least 80 years old with acute or convalescent COVID-19.

The chain recombines TRBV19 with TRBJ1-4, with D possibly being TRBD1 (6 bases). The CDR3 consists of 14 residues. The germline V and J ends were trimmed by 4 bases and 6 bases, with 12 bases remaining between them. Germline assignment: CDR1 LNHDA and CDR2 SQIVND (reference sequence). In DNA form, the CDR3 reads TGTGCCAGTAGTAAACAGGGTCGAGATGAAAAACTGTTTTTT. It specifies CASSKQGRDEKLFF.

A remark on this clone: At the DNA level, this CDR3 is encoded by other sequences in the same sample as well. The genes are TRBV5-1 and TRBJ2-7, with 9 bases fitting TRBD1. The V gene end was trimmed by 3 bases and the J gene end by 4 bases; junction bases not matched to a gene: 8. The CDR3 consists of 15 residues. Germline V CDR1 and CDR2: SGHRS, YFSETQ. The CDR3 DNA reads as TGCGCCAGCAGCTGGGGCGGGACAGGGAATTACGAGCAGTACTTC. Encoded protein: CASSWGGTGNYEQYF.